This T cell receptor (beta chain) appears in the sequencing data of a study of T cells in Graves' hyperthyroidism and ophthalmopathy. Findings and caveats of the study: Ophthalmopathy could be told apart from stable hyperthyroidism with a 13 V-J model.

This clonotype has at least ten counts. The antigen is not known. The CDR3 extends over 15 amino acids. Germline CDR1 reads SGHRS; CDR2 reads YFSETQ. Unmatched junction bases numbered 8, after V lost 4 bases and J lost 6 bases. Template material for amplifying TCR beta CDR3 regions consisted of RNA transcripts. TCR CDR3 regions were first amplified by RT-PCR with HTBI primers. TCRdb reprocessed the multiplex PCR reads via MiXCR and lists one record per CDR3 protein. The table records some 400,000 distinct CDR3 sequences, around 13% of them present only once. The chain joins TRBV5-1 to TRBJ2-1, with TRBD2 identical over 9 bases. The receptor was isolated from a woman between 55 and 75 years old with Graves' hyperthyroidism. The sequenced sample was blood. CDR3 amino acids: CASSRGLAGSNEQFF. CDR3 nucleotide sequence: TGCGCCAGCAGCCGGGGGCTAGCGGGGTCCAATGAGCAGTTCTTC.